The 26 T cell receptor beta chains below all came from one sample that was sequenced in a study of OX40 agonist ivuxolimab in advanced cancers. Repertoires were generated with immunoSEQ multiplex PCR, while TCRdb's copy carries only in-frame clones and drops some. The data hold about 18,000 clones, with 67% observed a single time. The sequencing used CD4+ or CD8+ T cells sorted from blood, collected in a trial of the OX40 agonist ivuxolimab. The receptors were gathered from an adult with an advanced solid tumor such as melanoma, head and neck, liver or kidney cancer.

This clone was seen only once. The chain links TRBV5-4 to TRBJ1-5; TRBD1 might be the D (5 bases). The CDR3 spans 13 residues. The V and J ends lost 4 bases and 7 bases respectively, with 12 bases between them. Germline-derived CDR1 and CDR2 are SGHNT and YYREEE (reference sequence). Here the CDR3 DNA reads TGTGCCAGCAGCGGGGCGGGGCGGCAGCCCCAGCATTTT. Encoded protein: CASSGAGRQPQHF.

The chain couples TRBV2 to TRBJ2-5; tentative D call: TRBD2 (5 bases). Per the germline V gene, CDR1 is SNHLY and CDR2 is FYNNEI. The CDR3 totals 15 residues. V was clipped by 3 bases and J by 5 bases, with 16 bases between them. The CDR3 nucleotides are TGTGCCAGCAGTGACCCTGATAGCGCCCCGGAGACCCAGTACTTC. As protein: CASSDPDSAPETQYF.

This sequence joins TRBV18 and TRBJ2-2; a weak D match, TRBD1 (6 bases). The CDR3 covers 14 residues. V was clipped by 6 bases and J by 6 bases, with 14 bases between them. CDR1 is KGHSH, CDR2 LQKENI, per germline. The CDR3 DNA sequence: TGTGCCAGCTCGCCGAGAGAGGGGGCCGGGGAGCTGTTTTTT. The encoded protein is CASSPREGAGELFF.

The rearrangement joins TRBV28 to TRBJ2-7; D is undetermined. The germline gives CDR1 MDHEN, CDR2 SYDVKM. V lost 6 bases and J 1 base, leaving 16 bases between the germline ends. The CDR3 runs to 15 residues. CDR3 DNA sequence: TGTGCCAGCAGATCCCTCACGAGCCCATCCTACGAGCAGTACTTC. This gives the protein CASRSLTSPSYEQYF.

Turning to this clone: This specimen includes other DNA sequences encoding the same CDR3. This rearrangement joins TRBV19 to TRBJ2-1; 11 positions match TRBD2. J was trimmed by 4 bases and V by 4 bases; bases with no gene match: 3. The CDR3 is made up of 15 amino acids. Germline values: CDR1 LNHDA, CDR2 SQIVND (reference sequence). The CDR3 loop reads CASSTLAGGYNEQFF. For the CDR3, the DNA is TGTGCCAGTAGTACCCTAGCGGGAGGATACAATGAGCAGTTCTTC.

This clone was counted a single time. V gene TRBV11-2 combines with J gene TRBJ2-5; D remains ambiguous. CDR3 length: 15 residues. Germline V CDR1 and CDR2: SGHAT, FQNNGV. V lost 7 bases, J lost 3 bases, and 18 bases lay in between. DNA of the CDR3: TGTGCCAGCACCCCTCGGAGTGGTGGTGAAGAGACCCAGTACTTC. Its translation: CASTPRSGGEETQYF.

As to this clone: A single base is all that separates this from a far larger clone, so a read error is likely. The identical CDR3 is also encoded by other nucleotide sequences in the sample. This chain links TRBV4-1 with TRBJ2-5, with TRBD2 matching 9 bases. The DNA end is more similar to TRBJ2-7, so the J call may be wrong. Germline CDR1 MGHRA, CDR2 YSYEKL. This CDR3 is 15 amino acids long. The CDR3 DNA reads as TGCGCCAGCAGCCAAGAAGTAGCGGGGGCCTACGAGCAGTACTTC. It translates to CASSQEVAGAYEQYF.

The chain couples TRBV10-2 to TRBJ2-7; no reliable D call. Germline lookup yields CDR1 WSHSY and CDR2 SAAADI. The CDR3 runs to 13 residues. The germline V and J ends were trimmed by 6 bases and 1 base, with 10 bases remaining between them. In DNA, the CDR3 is TGCGCCAGCAGGGCGTACGATTCCTACGAGCAGTACTTC. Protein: CASRAYDSYEQYF.

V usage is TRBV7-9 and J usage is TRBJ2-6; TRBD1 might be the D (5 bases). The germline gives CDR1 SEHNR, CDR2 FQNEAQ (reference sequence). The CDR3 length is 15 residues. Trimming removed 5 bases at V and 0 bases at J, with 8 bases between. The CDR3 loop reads CASSPRDSGANVLTF. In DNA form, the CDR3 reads TGTGCCAGCAGCCCCAGGGACTCTGGGGCCAACGTCCTGACTTTC.

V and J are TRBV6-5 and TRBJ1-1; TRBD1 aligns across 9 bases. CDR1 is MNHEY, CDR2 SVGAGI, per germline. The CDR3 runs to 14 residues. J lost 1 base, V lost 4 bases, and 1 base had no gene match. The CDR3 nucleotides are TGTGCCAGCAGTTGGGGACAGGGGAACACTGAAGCTTTCTTT. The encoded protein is CASSWGQGNTEAFF.

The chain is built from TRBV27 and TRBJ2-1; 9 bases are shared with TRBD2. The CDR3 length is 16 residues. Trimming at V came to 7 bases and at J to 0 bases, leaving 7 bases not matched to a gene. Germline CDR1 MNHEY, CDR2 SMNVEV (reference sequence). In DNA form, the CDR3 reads TGTGCCAGCACCCGAAGCGGGGGGAGCTCCTACAATGAGCAGTTCTTC. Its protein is CASTRSGGSSYNEQFF.

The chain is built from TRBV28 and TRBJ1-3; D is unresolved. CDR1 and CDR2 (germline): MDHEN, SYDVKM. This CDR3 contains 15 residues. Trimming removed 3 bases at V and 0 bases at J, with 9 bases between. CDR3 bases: TGTGCCAGCAGTTTCGTCGGGAGCTCTGGAAACACCATATATTTT. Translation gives CASSFVGSSGNTIYF.

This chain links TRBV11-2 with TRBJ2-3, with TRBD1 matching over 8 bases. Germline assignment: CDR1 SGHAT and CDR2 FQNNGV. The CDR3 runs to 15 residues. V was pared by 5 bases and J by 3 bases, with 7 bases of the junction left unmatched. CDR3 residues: CASSLGQGRTDTQYF. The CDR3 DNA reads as TGTGCCAGCAGCCTCGGACAGGGACGGACAGATACGCAGTATTTT.

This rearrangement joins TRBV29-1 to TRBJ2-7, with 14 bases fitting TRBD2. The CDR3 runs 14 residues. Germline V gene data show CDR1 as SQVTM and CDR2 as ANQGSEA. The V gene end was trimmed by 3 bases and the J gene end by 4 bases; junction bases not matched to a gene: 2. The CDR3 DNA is TGCAGCGTTGACGGGACTAGCGGGAGTTACGAGCAGTACTTC. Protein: CSVDGTSGSYEQYF.

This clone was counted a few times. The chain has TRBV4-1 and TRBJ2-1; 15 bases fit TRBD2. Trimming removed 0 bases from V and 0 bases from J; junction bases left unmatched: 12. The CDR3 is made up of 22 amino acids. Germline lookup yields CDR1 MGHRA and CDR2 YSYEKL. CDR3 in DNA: TGCGCCAGCAGCCAAGAAGGTGGAGGGACTAGCGGGAGGTACAGCTCCTACAATGAGCAGTTCTTC. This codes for CASSQEGGGTSGRYSSYNEQFF.

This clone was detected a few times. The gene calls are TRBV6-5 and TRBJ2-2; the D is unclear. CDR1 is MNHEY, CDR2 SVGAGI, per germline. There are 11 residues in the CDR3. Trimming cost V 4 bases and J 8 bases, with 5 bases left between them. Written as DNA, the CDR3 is TGTGCCAGCAGTTCGGGTGGGGAGCTGTTTTTT. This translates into CASSSGGELFF.

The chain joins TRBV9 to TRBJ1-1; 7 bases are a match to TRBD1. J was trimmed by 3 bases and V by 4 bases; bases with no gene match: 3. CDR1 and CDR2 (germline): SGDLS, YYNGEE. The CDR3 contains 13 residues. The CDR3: CASSFQGDTEAFF. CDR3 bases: TGTGCCAGCAGCTTTCAGGGGGACACTGAAGCTTTCTTT.

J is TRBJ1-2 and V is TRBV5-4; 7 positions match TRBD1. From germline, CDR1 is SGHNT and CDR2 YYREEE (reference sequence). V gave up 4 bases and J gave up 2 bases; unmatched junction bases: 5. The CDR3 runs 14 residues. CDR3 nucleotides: TGTGCCAGCAGCCTCCGGGACAGAAACTATGGCTACACCTTC. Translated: CASSLRDRNYGYTF.

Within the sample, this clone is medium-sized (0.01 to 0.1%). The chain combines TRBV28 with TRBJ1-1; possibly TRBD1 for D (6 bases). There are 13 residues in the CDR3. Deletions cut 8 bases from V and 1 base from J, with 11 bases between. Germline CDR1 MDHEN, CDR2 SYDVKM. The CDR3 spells CASPDSSNTEAFF. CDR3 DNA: TGTGCCAGCCCGGACAGCTCGAACACTGAAGCTTTCTTT.

The CDR3 region is CASSQGTDSYSYEQYF. The CDR3 DNA is TGTGCCAGCAGCCAAGGGACAGACTCTTACTCCTACGAGCAGTACTTC. The chain has TRBV14 and TRBJ2-7, with a weak D call TRBD1 (6 bases). The CDR3 is made up of 16 amino acids. The V gene lost 1 base and the J gene lost 0 bases, with 13 bases spanning the gap. Germline values: CDR1 SGHDN, CDR2 FVKESK.

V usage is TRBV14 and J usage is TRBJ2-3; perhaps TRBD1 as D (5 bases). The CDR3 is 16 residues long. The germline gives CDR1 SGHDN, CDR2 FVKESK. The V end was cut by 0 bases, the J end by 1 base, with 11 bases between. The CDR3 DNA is TGTGCCAGCAGCCAAGACGGGCAGGGCCGCACAGATACGCAGTATTTT. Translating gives CASSQDGQGRTDTQYF.

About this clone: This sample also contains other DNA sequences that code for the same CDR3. The CDR3 DNA is TGTGCCAGCAGCCCCGGACAGGGTTACGAGCAGTACTTC. Translated, it gives CASSPGQGYEQYF. The rearrangement links TRBV9 to TRBJ2-7; 8 bases line up with TRBD1. The germline V gene has CDR1 SGDLS and CDR2 YYNGEE. The CDR3 runs 13 residues. Germline trimming cut 4 bases from V and 4 bases from J; bases unmatched to any gene: 4.

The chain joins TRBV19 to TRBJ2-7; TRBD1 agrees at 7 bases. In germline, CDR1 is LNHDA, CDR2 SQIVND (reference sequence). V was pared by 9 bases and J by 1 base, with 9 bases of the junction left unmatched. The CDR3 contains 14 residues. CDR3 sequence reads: CASGPRTGSYEQYF. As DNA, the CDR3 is TGTGCCAGCGGGCCTAGGACAGGTTCCTACGAGCAGTACTTC.

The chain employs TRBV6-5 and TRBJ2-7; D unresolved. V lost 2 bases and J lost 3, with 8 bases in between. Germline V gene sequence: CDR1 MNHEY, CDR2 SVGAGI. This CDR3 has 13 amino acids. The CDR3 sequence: CASSYAYYYEQYF. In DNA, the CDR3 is TGTGCCAGCAGTTACGCTTACTACTACGAGCAGTACTTC.

The CDR3 loop reads CASSLIGGAEQYF. In DNA form, the CDR3 reads TGTGCCAGCAGCTTGATTGGTGGGGCCGAGCAGTACTTC. J is TRBJ2-7 and V is TRBV7-9, with D possibly matching TRBD1 (5 bases). Germline V gives CDR1 SEHNR, CDR2 FQNEAQ (reference sequence). V shed 3 bases and J shed 6 bases, with 12 bases lying between them. The CDR3 consists of 13 residues.

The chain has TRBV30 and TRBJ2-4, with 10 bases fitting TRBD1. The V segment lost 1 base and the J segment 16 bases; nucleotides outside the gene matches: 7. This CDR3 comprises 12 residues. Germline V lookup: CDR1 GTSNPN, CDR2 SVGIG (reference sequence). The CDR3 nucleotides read TGTGCCTGGAGTGCCGGGACAGGGGTGATCTACTTC. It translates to CAWSAGTGVIYF.